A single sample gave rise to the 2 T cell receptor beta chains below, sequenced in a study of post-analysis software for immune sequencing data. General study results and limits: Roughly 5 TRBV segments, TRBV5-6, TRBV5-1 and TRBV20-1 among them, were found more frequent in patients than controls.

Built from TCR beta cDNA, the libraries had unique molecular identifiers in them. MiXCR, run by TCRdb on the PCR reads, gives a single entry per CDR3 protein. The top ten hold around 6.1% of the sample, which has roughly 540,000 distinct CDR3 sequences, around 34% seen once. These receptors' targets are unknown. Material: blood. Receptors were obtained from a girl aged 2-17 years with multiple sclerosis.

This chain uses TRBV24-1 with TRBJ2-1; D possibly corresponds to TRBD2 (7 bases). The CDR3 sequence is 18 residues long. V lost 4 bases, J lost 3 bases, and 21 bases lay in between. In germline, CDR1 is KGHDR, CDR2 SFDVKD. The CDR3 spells CATSDRSQKGGHYNEQFF. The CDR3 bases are TGTGCCACCAGTGACCGCAGTCAGAAGGGGGGGCACTACAATGAGCAGTTCTTC.

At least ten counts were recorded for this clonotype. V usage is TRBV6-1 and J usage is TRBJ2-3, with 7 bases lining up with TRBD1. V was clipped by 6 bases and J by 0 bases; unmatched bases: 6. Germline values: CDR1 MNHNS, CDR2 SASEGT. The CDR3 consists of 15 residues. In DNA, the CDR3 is TGTGCCAGCAGCCGAAGACAGGGCAGCACAGATACGCAGTATTTT. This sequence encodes CASSRRQGSTDTQYF.